This passage covers 16 T cell receptor beta chains from one sample sequenced in a study of T cell responses to AZD1222 COVID-19 vaccine. Sequenced by immunoSEQ multiplex PCR; TCRdb stores in-frame clones only, minus some. The sample holds 120,000 to 150,000 clones; about 94% are singletons and the top ten take roughly 4%. Source: peripheral blood, taken 28 days after the second AZD1222 dose. The source is an adult who received the AZD1222 COVID-19 vaccine.

The chain links TRBV5-6 to TRBJ2-7, with 9 bases aligning to TRBD2. Germline trimming cut 4 bases from V and 5 bases from J; bases unmatched to any gene: 10. The length of the CDR3 is 15 residues. Germline CDR1 and CDR2: SGHDT and YYEEEE. The CDR3 here is CASSKYLAGYNEQYF. The CDR3, as DNA: TGTGCCAGCAGCAAGTATCTAGCGGGGTACAACGAGCAGTACTTC.

This clone came up a few times. The sample contains more than one DNA sequence encoding this CDR3. This rearrangement joins TRBV12-3 or TRBV12-4 to TRBJ1-1; D is ambiguous. V was shortened by 3 bases and J by 1 base, with 6 bases between the two germline ends. The CDR3 runs to 13 residues. For the CDR3, the DNA is TGTGCCAGCAGTTTGGGTCCGAACACTGAAGCTTTCTTT. It specifies CASSLGPNTEAFF.

CDR3 sequence: CASSLSQKGEAFF. For the CDR3, the DNA is TGTGCCAGCAGTTTATCGCAAAAGGGCGAAGCTTTCTTT. The chain has TRBV27 and TRBJ1-1; D gene uncertain. The CDR3 extends over 13 amino acids. The germline gives CDR1 MNHEY, CDR2 SMNVEV (reference sequence). Trimming stripped 0 bases from V and 8 bases from J, with 10 bases between.

CDR3 in amino acids: CASSYTGDEQYF. CDR3 sequence (DNA): TGTGCCAGCAGTTACACAGGGGACGAGCAGTACTTC. V usage is TRBV12-3 or TRBV12-4 and J usage is TRBJ2-7; 7 bases align to TRBD1. CDR3 length: 12 residues. The trim removed 4 bases at V and 5 bases at J, leaving 2 bases unmatched.

This clone has only one observation. The rearrangement joins TRBV28 to TRBJ2-7; D may match TRBD1 or TRBD2 (5 bases each). This CDR3 contains 14 residues. V lost 2 bases and J 4 bases, leaving 12 bases between the germline ends. Germline-derived CDR1 and CDR2 are MDHEN and SYDVKM. The CDR3 protein is CASSLRVREYEQYF. For the CDR3, the DNA is TGTGCCAGCAGTTTAAGGGTCAGGGAGTACGAGCAGTACTTC.

The chain has TRBV7-6 and TRBJ1-4; TRBD1 matches 8 bases. The CDR3 loop spans 15 amino acids. The V and J ends lost 1 base and 5 bases, in that order; junction bases with no gene match: 3. Germline values: CDR1 SGHVS, CDR2 FNYEAQ. CDR3 bases: TGTGCCAGCAGCTTAGGGGACAGGTTGAATGAAAAACTGTTTTTT. It yields the protein CASSLGDRLNEKLFF.

V and J are TRBV7-7 and TRBJ2-5, with 11 bases fitting TRBD2. Germline CDR1 and CDR2: SSHAT and FNYEAQ (reference sequence). J gave up 5 bases and V 3 bases, and 11 bases lay outside the gene matches. There are 17 residues in the CDR3. The CDR3 DNA reads as TGTGCCAGCAGCTTGGGACTAGCGGACCCGGGTGAGGAGACCCAGTACTTC. It codes for CASSLGLADPGEETQYF.

The V call is TRBV7-7, the J call TRBJ2-7; D might be TRBD1 (5 bases). CDR3 length: 14 amino acids. Germline CDR1 is SSHAT and CDR2 is FNYEAQ (reference sequence). V lost 2 bases and J 6 bases, leaving 14 bases between the germline ends. The CDR3 DNA follows: TGTGCCAGCAGCTTATCATCAGGGTTTGGCGAGCAGTACTTC. It encodes CASSLSSGFGEQYF. The full variable domain, in which reference TRBV7-7 and TRBJ2-7 provide the parts outside the CDR3, is GAGVSQSPRYKVTKRGQDVTLRCDPISSHATLYWYQQALGQGPEFLTYFNYEAQPDKSGLPSDRFSAERPEGSISTLTIQRTEQRDSAMYRCASSLSSGFGEQYFGPGTRLTVT.

The V call is TRBV5-1, the J call TRBJ1-6; 7 bases match TRBD1. The junction had 10 bases not matched to a gene; V was cut back by 4 bases and J by 9 bases. CDR1 is SGHRS and CDR2 is YFSETQ in the germline V gene. The CDR3 runs 15 residues. The CDR3 reads CASSVGGADPSPLHF. The CDR3 DNA is TGCGCCAGCAGCGTAGGGGGCGCAGATCCTTCACCCCTCCACTTT.

The V gene is TRBV12-3 or TRBV12-4, the J gene TRBJ1-3; the D is unclear. Deletions cut 1 base from V and 7 bases from J, with 8 bases between. The CDR3 is 13 amino acids. CDR3 loop: CASSLGGGNTIYF. DNA of the CDR3: TGTGCCAGCAGTTTAGGTGGTGGGAACACCATATATTTT.

The chain has TRBV19 and TRBJ1-2; 12 nucleotides match TRBD1. The length of the CDR3 is 17 residues. Germline loops: CDR1 LNHDA, CDR2 SQIVND (reference sequence). The trim removed 3 bases at V and 6 bases at J, leaving 11 bases unmatched. CDR3: CASSIEAGTGGGDGYTF. Written as DNA, the CDR3 is TGTGCCAGTAGTATTGAAGCCGGGACAGGGGGCGGTGATGGCTACACCTTC.

CDR3 protein: CASSFLAGVGEKLFF. CDR3 DNA sequence: TGTGCCAGCAGTTTTTTAGCTGGAGTTGGCGAAAAACTGTTTTTT. V gene TRBV2 combines with J gene TRBJ1-4, with no clear D. The CDR3 is 15 residues long. V was trimmed by 5 bases and J by 8 bases, leaving 18 bases between them. Germline V gene data show CDR1 as SNHLY and CDR2 as FYNNEI.

V usage is TRBV4-1 and J usage is TRBJ1-6; 10 bases agree with TRBD1. The CDR3 has 15 residues. Unmatched junction bases numbered 2, after V lost 1 base and J lost 8 bases. Germline values: CDR1 MGHRA, CDR2 YSYEKL. The CDR3 spells CASSQAGTGDSPLHF. The CDR3 DNA reads TGCGCCAGCAGCCAAGCTGGGACAGGGGATTCACCCCTCCACTTT.

The DNA for the CDR3 is TGCGCCAGCAGCTCGGGTGACAGCTCCCCTTCCTATGGCTACACCTTC. As protein: CASSSGDSSPSYGYTF. This sequence joins TRBV5-1 and TRBJ1-2; possible D gene TRBD1, 5 bases. CDR1 is SGHRS, CDR2 YFSETQ, per germline. There are 16 residues in the CDR3. V was cut by 3 bases and J by 4 bases, with 19 bases left in between.

V is TRBV9 and J is TRBJ1-3; D not certain. CDR3 size: 17 residues. Trimming removed 3 bases from V and 0 bases from J, with 16 bases in between. Germline V CDR1 and CDR2: SGDLS, YYNGEE. The CDR3 spells CASSDTTDGDSGNTIYF. As DNA, the CDR3 is TGTGCCAGCAGCGACACTACGGACGGAGACTCTGGAAACACCATATATTTT.

V and J are TRBV19 and TRBJ2-2; D uncertain. This CDR3 comprises 14 residues. V was clipped by 6 bases and J by 2 bases, with 10 bases between them. Germline CDR1 and CDR2: LNHDA and SQIVND (reference sequence). In DNA form, the CDR3 reads TGTGCCAGTAGCATAAACAGAAACACCGGGGAGCTGTTTTTT. Translation: CASSINRNTGELFF.